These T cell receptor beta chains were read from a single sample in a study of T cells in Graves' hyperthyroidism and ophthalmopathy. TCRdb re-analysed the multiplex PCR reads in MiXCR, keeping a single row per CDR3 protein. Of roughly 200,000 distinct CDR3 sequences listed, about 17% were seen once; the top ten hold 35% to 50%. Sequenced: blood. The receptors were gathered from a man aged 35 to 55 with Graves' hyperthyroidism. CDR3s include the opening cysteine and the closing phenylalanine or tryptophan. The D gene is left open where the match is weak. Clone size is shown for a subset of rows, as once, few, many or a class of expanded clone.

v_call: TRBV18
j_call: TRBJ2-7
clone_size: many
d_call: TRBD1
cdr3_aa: CASSPDRAWTYEQYF
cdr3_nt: TGTGCCAGCTCACCCGACAGGGCGTGGACCTACGAGCAGTACTTC

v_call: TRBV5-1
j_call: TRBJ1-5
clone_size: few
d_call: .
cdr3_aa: CASSLTFNQPQHF
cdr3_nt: TGCGCCAGCAGCTTGACGTTCAATCAGCCCCAGCATTTT

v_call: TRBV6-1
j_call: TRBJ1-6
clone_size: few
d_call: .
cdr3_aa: CASSGDGPYYNSPLHF
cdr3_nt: TGTGCCAGCAGTGGGGACGGCCCCTATTATAATTCACCCCTCCACTTT

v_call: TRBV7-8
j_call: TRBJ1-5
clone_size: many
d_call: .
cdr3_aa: CASSFRALNQPQHF
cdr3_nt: TGTGCCAGCAGCTTCAGGGCACTCAATCAGCCCCAGCATTTT

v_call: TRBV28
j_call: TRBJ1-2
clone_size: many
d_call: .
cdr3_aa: CASSFQGSYGYTF
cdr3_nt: TGTGCCAGCAGTTTTCAGGGTAGCTATGGCTACACCTTC

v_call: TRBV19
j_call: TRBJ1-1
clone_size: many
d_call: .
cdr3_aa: CASSRTDKHTEAFF
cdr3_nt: TGTGCCAGTAGCAGGACAGACAAGCACACTGAAGCTTTCTTT

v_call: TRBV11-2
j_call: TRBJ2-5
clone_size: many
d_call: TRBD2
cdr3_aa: CASSLLAGGRETQYF
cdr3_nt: TGTGCCAGCAGCTTACTAGCGGGGGGGCGGGAGACCCAGTACTTC

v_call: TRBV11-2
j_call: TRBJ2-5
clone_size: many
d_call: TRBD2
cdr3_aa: CASSLVGGDQETQYF
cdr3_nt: TGTGCCAGCAGCTTAGTGGGGGGGGACCAAGAGACCCAGTACTTC

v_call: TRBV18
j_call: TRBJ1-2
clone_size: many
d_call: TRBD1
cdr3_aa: CASSPKSTGEVYGYTF
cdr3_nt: TGTGCCAGCTCACCCAAATCGACAGGGGAGGTCTATGGCTACACCTTC

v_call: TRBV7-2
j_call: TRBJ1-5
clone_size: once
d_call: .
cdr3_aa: CASSLDARPHSNQPQHF
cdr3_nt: TGTGCCAGCAGCTTAGACGCGAGGCCTCATAGCAATCAGCCCCAGCATTTT

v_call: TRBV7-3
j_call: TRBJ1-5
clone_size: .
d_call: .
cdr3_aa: CASSSGMGYNQPQHF
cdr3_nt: TGTGCCAGCAGCTCCGGTATGGGGTACAATCAGCCCCAGCATTTT